These T cell receptor beta chains were read from a single sample in a study of T cells after yellow fever vaccination. MiXCR, applied by TCRdb to the 5' RACE reads, yields one record per CDR3 protein. The table includes 250,000 to 300,000 distinct CDR3 sequences, roughly 8.7% detected once. This sample comprised CD4+ T cells sorted from PBMCs, obtained 5 days after the yellow fever booster vaccination. These receptors were obtained from a man younger than 30 who received the YFV17D yellow fever vaccine. CDR3s include the opening cysteine and the closing phenylalanine or tryptophan. A D gene is named only where the DNA matches it firmly. A clone size is listed for some rows: how often the clone was seen (once, few, many), or a class if it is expanded.

J gene: TRBJ1-4
D gene: -
clone size: once
V gene: TRBV7-2
CDR3 protein: CASSLGGPGEKLFF
CDR3 DNA: TGTGCCAGCAGCTTGGGCGGGCCTGGTGAAAAACTGTTTTTT

J gene: TRBJ2-1
D gene: -
clone size: many
V gene: TRBV6-2/TRBV6-3
CDR3 protein: CASSYTAHRDRSYNEQFF
CDR3 DNA: TGTGCCAGCAGTTACACCGCACACAGGGATAGGTCCTACAATGAGCAGTTCTTC

J gene: TRBJ2-7
D gene: -
clone size: -
V gene: TRBV5-6
CDR3 protein: CASSLYGPYEQYF
CDR3 DNA: TGTGCCAGCAGCTTATACGGGCCCTACGAGCAGTACTTC

J gene: TRBJ2-7
D gene: -
clone size: few
V gene: TRBV6-5
CDR3 protein: CASSYSRGGYEQYF
CDR3 DNA: TGTGCCAGCAGTTACTCCAGGGGTGGTTACGAGCAGTACTTC

J gene: TRBJ1-2
D gene: TRBD1
clone size: few
V gene: TRBV7-9
CDR3 protein: CASSLGRRTGGRVDGYTF
CDR3 DNA: TGTGCCAGCAGCTTAGGCCGGCGGACAGGGGGTCGGGTCGATGGCTACACCTTC

J gene: TRBJ2-1
D gene: TRBD2
clone size: few
V gene: TRBV11-2
CDR3 protein: CASSPWGGSYNEQFF
CDR3 DNA: TGTGCCAGCAGCCCATGGGGGGGGTCCTACAATGAGCAGTTCTTC

J gene: TRBJ1-3
D gene: -
clone size: -
V gene: TRBV4-2
CDR3 protein: CASSHREQLGNTIYF
CDR3 DNA: TGTGCCAGCAGCCACAGGGAACAGCTTGGAAACACCATATATTTT

J gene: TRBJ1-5
D gene: -
clone size: few
V gene: TRBV7-8
CDR3 protein: CASSLGARGGLNQPQHF
CDR3 DNA: TGTGCCAGCAGCTTAGGGGCTAGAGGTGGGCTAAATCAGCCCCAGCATTTT

J gene: TRBJ2-1
D gene: -
clone size: few
V gene: TRBV19
CDR3 protein: CASTSSAAYNEQFF
CDR3 DNA: TGTGCCAGTACTTCATCGGCGGCTTACAATGAGCAGTTCTTC

J gene: TRBJ2-2
D gene: -
clone size: many
V gene: TRBV5-6
CDR3 protein: CASSPLGANTGELFF
CDR3 DNA: TGTGCCAGCAGCCCCTTGGGTGCGAACACCGGGGAGCTGTTTTTT

J gene: TRBJ2-3
D gene: -
clone size: -
V gene: TRBV15
CDR3 protein: CATSRDVDTQYF
CDR3 DNA: TGTGCCACCAGCAGAGATGTAGATACGCAGTATTTT

J gene: TRBJ1-2
D gene: -
clone size: few
V gene: TRBV9
CDR3 protein: CASSVTLDYGYTF
CDR3 DNA: TGTGCCAGCAGCGTAACACTCGACTATGGCTACACCTTC

J gene: TRBJ2-4
D gene: TRBD1
clone size: -
V gene: TRBV19
CDR3 protein: CASSIRWDRRGPNAKNIQYF
CDR3 DNA: TGTGCCAGTAGTATAAGGTGGGACAGGAGGGGGCCTAACGCCAAAAACATTCAGTACTTC

J gene: TRBJ1-5
D gene: -
clone size: few
V gene: TRBV7-2
CDR3 protein: CASTHLNQPQHF
CDR3 DNA: TGTGCCAGCACCCACCTCAATCAGCCCCAGCATTTT